Presented here are 23 T cell receptor beta chains from one specimen sequenced in a study of control samples from healthy donors and cancer patients. The repertoire was sequenced with immunoSEQ multiplex PCR; TCRdb's copy has only in-frame clones and lacks some. This sample has about 110,000 clones, with around 87% found just once. The sequencing sample was made of PBMCs. The receptors were gathered from an older woman with lung cancer.

This clone has a handful of counts. The chain joins TRBV24-1 to TRBJ1-1; TRBD1 might be the D (6 bases). Trimming took off 4 bases at V and 4 bases at J, with 15 bases between the two ends. The germline V gene encodes CDR1 KGHDR and CDR2 SFDVKD. The CDR3 spans 15 residues. The CDR3 sequence is CATSERGRGATEAFF. The CDR3 nucleotides are TGTGCCACCAGTGAAAGAGGCAGGGGAGCCACTGAAGCTTTCTTT.

The V gene is TRBV4-2, the J gene TRBJ1-4; D remains ambiguous. Germline CDR1 and CDR2: LGHNA and YNFKEQ. The CDR3 is 16 amino acids. Trimming shortened V by 0 bases and J by 4 bases, and 12 bases separated the two germline ends. The CDR3 here is CASSQELGMSNEKLFF. The CDR3 coding sequence is TGTGCCAGCAGCCAAGAGTTGGGGATGAGTAATGAAAAACTGTTTTTT.

The chain has TRBV4-1 and TRBJ1-3; 7 bases map to TRBD1. This CDR3 is 16 amino acids long. The V segment lost 2 bases and the J segment 4 bases; nucleotides outside the gene matches: 8. The germline V gene has CDR1 MGHRA and CDR2 YSYEKL. As DNA, the CDR3 is TGCGCCAGCAGCCAAATAATCACAGGGGTAGGAAACACCATATATTTT. It is translated as CASSQIITGVGNTIYF.

The CDR3: CASSNGQGAGTDTQYF. DNA for the CDR3: TGTGCCAGCAGCAACGGACAGGGGGCCGGCACAGATACGCAGTATTTT. The rearrangement uses TRBV21-1 and TRBJ2-3; the table's D call TRBD1 went unverified against the DNA. TRBV21-1 is deemed a pseudogene. CDR3 length: 16 amino acids.

The genes are TRBV15 and TRBJ1-2; a possible D gene is TRBD1 (6 bases). This CDR3 is 13 amino acids long. The germline CDR1 and CDR2 sequences are LNHNV and YYDKDF (reference sequence). The germline V and J ends were trimmed by 3 bases and 7 bases, with 12 bases remaining between them. Here the CDR3 DNA reads TGTGCCACCAGCAGGTACCAGGGGTTTGGCTACACCTTC. Translation gives CATSRYQGFGYTF.

V is TRBV19 and J is TRBJ2-1; D unclear. CDR1 is LNHDA and CDR2 is SQIVND in the germline V gene (reference sequence). Trimming took 3 bases from V and 5 from J, leaving 11 bases between them. This CDR3 is 14 amino acids long. Written as DNA, the CDR3 is TGTGCCAGTAGTATTTCAGGAGAAGACAATGAGCAGTTCTTC. Protein: CASSISGEDNEQFF. The entire variable domain, with the rest obtained from reference TRBV19 and TRBJ2-1, is as follows: DGGITQSPKYLFRKEGQNVTLSCEQNLNHDAMYWYRQDPGQGLRLIYYSQIVNDFQKGDIAEGYSVSREKKESFPLTVTSAQKNPTAFYLCASSISGEDNEQFFGPGTRLTVL.

The V call is TRBV4-3, the J call TRBJ1-2, with D uncertain. V dropped 0 bases and J dropped 5 bases, with 16 bases sitting between them. Per germline, CDR1 LGHNA and CDR2 YSLEER. CDR3 length: 16 amino acids. The CDR3 DNA reads TGCGCCAGCAGCCAAGATACCTCCGGCCAATATTATGGCTACACCTTC. Translation: CASSQDTSGQYYGYTF.

The chain carries TRBV18 and TRBJ2-1; 10 bases align to TRBD2. Germline CDR1 is KGHSH and CDR2 is LQKENI. This CDR3 has 15 residues. V shed 2 bases and J 9 bases; nucleotides not matched to a gene: 7. The CDR3 DNA reads TGTGCCAGCTCACCAAGGGATAGCGGGAGGTCTGAGCAGTTCTTC. Amino acid sequence: CASSPRDSGRSEQFF.

The V call is TRBV12-3 or TRBV12-4, the J call TRBJ1-2, with 8 bases fitting TRBD1. There are 13 residues in the CDR3. The ends lost 6 bases at V and 7 bases at J; junction bases unmatched: 7. The CDR3 loop is CASSQGARAGYTF. The CDR3, as DNA: TGTGCCAGCAGCCAGGGGGCTCGCGCTGGCTACACCTTC.

V is TRBV11-1 and J is TRBJ2-4; 7 bases match TRBD1. The germline V gene has CDR1 SGHAT and CDR2 FQDESV (reference sequence). V lost 0 bases, J lost 9 bases, and 8 bases stayed unmatched. The length of the CDR3 is 15 residues. CDR3 loop: CASSLAGRGFGIQYF. In DNA, the CDR3 is TGTGCCAGCAGCTTAGCGGGCAGGGGGTTTGGCATTCAGTACTTC.

Only one count was recorded for this clone. The chain joins TRBV3-1 (or the pseudogene TRBV3-2) to TRBJ2-2; D is undetermined. The CDR3 has 14 residues. The V gene lost 2 bases and the J gene lost 5 bases, with 9 bases spanning the gap. Per the germline V gene, CDR1 is LGHDT and CDR2 is YNNKEL (reference sequence). CDR3 region: CASSQNGWTGELFF. Written as DNA, the CDR3 is TGTGCCAGCAGCCAAAACGGTTGGACCGGGGAGCTGTTTTTT.

The rearrangement joins TRBV19 to TRBJ2-1; D is unclear. Trimming cost V 6 bases and J 4 bases, with 19 bases left between them. The CDR3 consists of 16 residues. The germline gives CDR1 LNHDA, CDR2 SQIVND (reference sequence). CDR3 sequence reads: CASRTAGFGSYNEQFF. The CDR3 DNA follows: TGTGCCAGTAGGACCGCCGGATTCGGGTCGTACAATGAGCAGTTCTTC.

V gene TRBV5-1 combines with J gene TRBJ1-6; the D gene is possibly TRBD1 (5 bases). Looked up from germline, CDR1 is SGHRS and CDR2 is YFSETQ. This CDR3 comprises 16 residues. V lost 4 bases, J lost 10 bases, and 21 bases lay in between. CDR3 nucleotides: TGCGCCAGCAGCCCCTTATTCTTCAGGGAAGGCTCACCCCTCCACTTT. Protein: CASSPLFFREGSPLHF.

The V gene is TRBV7-8, the J gene TRBJ2-7, with D perhaps matching TRBD1 or TRBD2 (6 bases each). V was pared by 1 base and J by 3 bases, with 19 bases between. Germline values: CDR1 SGHVS, CDR2 FQNEAQ. This CDR3 is 17 amino acids long. This chain's CDR3 is CASSLEGGSFPFYEQYF. CDR3 nucleotide sequence: TGTGCCAGCAGCTTAGAGGGGGGCAGCTTCCCTTTCTACGAGCAGTACTTC.

The rearrangement links TRBV7-6 to TRBJ2-5, with D perhaps matching TRBD1 or TRBD2 (6 bases each). The germline gives CDR1 SGHVS, CDR2 FNYEAQ. The CDR3 is 16 residues long. Trimming left V 5 bases short and J 1 base short, with 17 bases between. The CDR3 bases are TGTGCCAGCAGCCATAGGGGGGTATTAGGCCAAGAGACCCAGTACTTC. It translates to CASSHRGVLGQETQYF.

This clone occurred a few times. The chain uses TRBV5-4 and TRBJ2-5; 9 nucleotides align to TRBD2. Germline V gives CDR1 SGHNT, CDR2 YYREEE (reference sequence). Trimming took 2 bases from V and 1 from J; bases not matched to a gene: 3. The CDR3 sequence is 15 residues long. The CDR3 is CASSLFSGSQETQYF. The CDR3 bases are TGTGCCAGCAGCTTATTTAGCGGGAGCCAAGAGACCCAGTACTTC.

The V and J genes are TRBV12-3 or TRBV12-4 and TRBJ1-1, with D uncertain. Trimming shortened V by 3 bases and J by 5 bases, and 7 bases separated the two germline ends. The CDR3 is 12 amino acids. The CDR3 spells CASSFMRTEAFF. The CDR3 DNA is TGTGCCAGCAGTTTTATGAGGACTGAAGCTTTCTTT.

The rearrangement uses TRBV7-9 and TRBJ2-6; D may be TRBD1 (6 bases). V was cut by 6 bases and J by 3 bases, with 12 bases left in between. The CDR3 is made up of 15 amino acids. From germline, CDR1 is SEHNR and CDR2 FQNEAQ (reference sequence). The CDR3: CASRPTGYGANVLTF. CDR3 nucleotide sequence: TGTGCCAGCAGACCCACAGGGTATGGGGCCAACGTCCTGACTTTC.

CDR3 in DNA: TGTGCCAGCAGCCTGACTAGCGGGCCCTACAATGAGCAGTTCTTC. This gives the protein CASSLTSGPYNEQFF. The chain employs TRBV7-2 and TRBJ2-1, with 10 bases identical to TRBD2. The CDR3 extends over 15 amino acids. V shed 5 bases and J 2 bases; nucleotides not matched to a gene: 3. The germline gives CDR1 SGHTA, CDR2 FQGNSA.

The chain carries TRBV7-9 and TRBJ1-1; D remains ambiguous. The CDR3 runs to 15 residues. CDR1 is SEHNR, CDR2 FQNEAQ, per germline (reference sequence). V gave up 0 bases and J gave up 2 bases, with 10 bases separating them. CDR3 amino acids: CASSLAWSGNTEAFF. CDR3 coding DNA: TGTGCCAGCAGCTTAGCATGGTCAGGTAACACTGAAGCTTTCTTT.

V is TRBV27 and J is TRBJ1-2; TRBD1 agrees at 10 bases. The CDR3 sequence is 14 residues long. Germline V gene lookup returns CDR1 MNHEY and CDR2 SMNVEV (reference sequence). Unmatched junction bases numbered 5, after V lost 5 bases and J lost 5 bases. CDR3 in DNA: TGTGCCAGCAGTCAGACAGGGGGCGGGTATGGCTACACCTTC. As protein: CASSQTGGGYGYTF.

Comment on this clone: The junction and the germline gene differ at one end; a read error may be behind it. The rearrangement uses TRBV7-7 and TRBJ2-1; 7 bases align to TRBD1. The CDR3 runs to 13 residues. Germline loops: CDR1 SSHAT, CDR2 FNYEAQ (reference sequence). In DNA form, the CDR3 reads TGTGCTAGCAGCTTACAGGGGAACAATGAGCAGTTCTTC. As protein: CASSLQGNNEQFF.

This chain uses TRBV29-1 with TRBJ1-1; D might be TRBD1 (5 bases). Trimming shortened V by 2 bases and J by 4 bases, and 11 bases separated the two germline ends. The CDR3 is 13 amino acids. The germline V gene encodes CDR1 SQVTM and CDR2 ANQGSEA. CDR3 in amino acids: CSVELGTGTEAFF. The CDR3, as DNA: TGCAGCGTTGAATTAGGGACGGGCACTGAAGCTTTCTTT.